The text below deals with one T cell receptor (beta chain). Its antigen is not identified. Treatment here: roughly ten-day PBMC culture with coronavirus spike peptide pools or control peptides (ViraFEST assay). Germline V gene data show CDR1 as SNHLY and CDR2 as FYNNEI. The V end was cut by 6 bases, the J end by 2 bases, with 8 bases between. CDR3 length: 12 residues. This record comes from a study of vaccination and CD4 T cells after COVID-19. Sequencing of DNA taken from cultured CD4+ T cells relied on the Oncomine TCR Beta short-read assay. TCRdb itself ran the PCR reads through MiXCR, one entry per CDR3 protein. The table lists about 15,000 distinct CDR3 sequences, approximately 29% of them singletons.

The sample consisted of cultured CD4+ T cells from blood. This chain links TRBV2 with TRBJ2-7; either TRBD1 or TRBD2 may supply D (5 bases each). The sequence was collected from a human donor with COVID-19. CDR3 protein: CASRGDPYEQYF. The CDR3 region has the DNA TGTGCCAGCAGGGGGGACCCCTACGAGCAGTACTTC.